The 8 T cell receptor beta chains given below trace back to one sample, sequenced in a study of response to subunit inactivated influenza vaccine (dated by TCRdb to 2017 to 2018). The library was generated by RT-PCR. The sequencer was an Illumina HiSeq 2500. TCRdb redid the processing of the public reads, applying fastp at Q25 and MiXCR, and retained in-frame beta chains. Rows are combined by CDR3 protein, so each entry shows the most common genes and DNA. In all, the sample holds hundreds of thousands of distinct CDR3 sequences, and around 10% of those were seen once. The ten largest make up around 10% of the sample. Another study also made use of these data, one on T cells expressing NK-cell markers. The second publication reports: TCR beta cDNA libraries were prepared using 5'RACE template switching, which introduced a universal primer site and unique molecular identifiers.

Material: PBMCs from blood, obtained on the day of vaccination. The receptors were sampled from a man in his forties or fifties who received an inactivated influenza vaccine. Donor details come from another sample of the same person, matched by shared clones.

This clonotype was observed a handful of times. The rearrangement links TRBV15 to TRBJ2-1; D not resolved. Germline V CDR1 and CDR2: LNHNV, YYDKDF (reference sequence). The CDR3 has 12 residues. The V gene lost 4 bases and the J gene lost 3 bases, with 4 bases spanning the gap. Here the CDR3 reads CATSTVYNEQFF. CDR3 in DNA: TGTGCCACCAGCACAGTCTACAATGAGCAGTTCTTC.

The chain combines TRBV14 with TRBJ2-1, with 10 bases lining up with TRBD1. The length of the CDR3 is 13 residues. The junction had 6 bases not matched to a gene; V was cut back by 8 bases and J by 8 bases. Germline assignment: CDR1 SGHDN and CDR2 FVKESK. The CDR3 DNA reads TGTGCCAGCCGGGACAGGGGTCTCGATGAGCAGTTCTTC. It translates to CASRDRGLDEQFF.

This clonotype was detected only a few times. The chain employs TRBV5-1 and TRBJ1-1; 7 nucleotides match TRBD1. Germline CDR1 is SGHRS and CDR2 is YFSETQ. The V gene end was trimmed by 4 bases and the J gene end by 2 bases; junction bases not matched to a gene: 5. There are 14 residues in the CDR3. The CDR3 nucleotides are TGCGCCAGCAGCACCGGGACAGCTAACACTGAAGCTTTCTTT. This encodes CASSTGTANTEAFF.

The sample holds a few counts of this clonotype. The V gene is TRBV3-1, the J gene TRBJ2-1; 11 bases line up with TRBD2. The CDR3 has 14 amino acids. Germline-derived CDR1 and CDR2 are LGHDT and YNNKEL (reference sequence). V was clipped by 1 base and J by 15 bases; unmatched bases: 8. CDR3 bases: TGTGCCAGCAGCCAAGGGATTAGCGGGAGGGCCCCGTTCTTC. This translates into CASSQGISGRAPFF.

This clonotype was seen a few times. V gene TRBV12-3 or TRBV12-4 combines with J gene TRBJ1-5, with 8 bases lining up with TRBD1. This CDR3 has 15 amino acids. The ends lost 2 bases at V and 0 bases at J; junction bases unmatched: 0. The CDR3 loop is CASSLQGASNQPQHF. CDR3 sequence (DNA): TGTGCCAGCAGTTTACAGGGGGCTAGCAATCAGCCCCAGCATTTT.

This chain joins TRBV10-3 and TRBJ2-3; a weak D match, TRBD1 (6 bases). The germline CDR1 and CDR2 sequences are ENHRY and SYGVKD. V was shortened by 3 bases and J by 4 bases, with 11 bases between the two germline ends. CDR3 size: 14 residues. CDR3 in DNA: TGTGCCATCAGTGACCACAGGGCTGCAGATACGCAGTATTTT. Translation: CAISDHRAADTQYF.

The J gene is TRBJ2-1, the V gene TRBV20-1, with TRBD2 matching over 8 bases. The length of the CDR3 is 14 residues. V was pared by 7 bases and J by 6 bases, with 11 bases of the junction left unmatched. The germline gives CDR1 DFQATT, CDR2 SNEGSKA (reference sequence). In DNA, the CDR3 is TGCAGTGACCGCCCTTGGCGGGGGGCCAATGAGCAGTTCTTC. Its translation: CSDRPWRGANEQFF.

This clonotype was detected a few times. V gene TRBV4-1 combines with J gene TRBJ1-3; a weak D match, TRBD1 (5 bases). Germline V lookup: CDR1 MGHRA, CDR2 YSYEKL. Trimming stripped 2 bases from V and 3 bases from J, with 17 bases between. This CDR3 has 17 residues. The CDR3 DNA sequence: TGCGCCAGCAGCCAACCAATACTTGGGAGGGGTGGAAACACCATATATTTT. Amino acids: CASSQPILGRGGNTIYF.